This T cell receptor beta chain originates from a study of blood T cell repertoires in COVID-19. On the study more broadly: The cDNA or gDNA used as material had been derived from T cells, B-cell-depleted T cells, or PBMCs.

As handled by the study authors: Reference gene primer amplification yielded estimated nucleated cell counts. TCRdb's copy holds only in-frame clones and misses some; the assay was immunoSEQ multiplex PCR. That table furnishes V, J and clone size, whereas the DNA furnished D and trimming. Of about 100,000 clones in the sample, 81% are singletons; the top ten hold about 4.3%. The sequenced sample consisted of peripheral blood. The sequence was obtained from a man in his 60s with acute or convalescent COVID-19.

CDR3 sequence reads: CASSQGRTEPFTDTQYF. The CDR3 nucleotides read TGTGCCAGCAGCCAAGGGCGGACTGAGCCTTTCACAGATACGCAGTATTTT. The chain is built from TRBV3-1 (or the pseudogene TRBV3-2) and TRBJ2-3; weak D call: TRBD2 (5 bases). Trimming pared 1 base from V and 2 bases from J, leaving 16 bases between. Germline lookup yields CDR1 LGHDT and CDR2 YNNKEL (reference sequence). This CDR3 spans 17 amino acids.